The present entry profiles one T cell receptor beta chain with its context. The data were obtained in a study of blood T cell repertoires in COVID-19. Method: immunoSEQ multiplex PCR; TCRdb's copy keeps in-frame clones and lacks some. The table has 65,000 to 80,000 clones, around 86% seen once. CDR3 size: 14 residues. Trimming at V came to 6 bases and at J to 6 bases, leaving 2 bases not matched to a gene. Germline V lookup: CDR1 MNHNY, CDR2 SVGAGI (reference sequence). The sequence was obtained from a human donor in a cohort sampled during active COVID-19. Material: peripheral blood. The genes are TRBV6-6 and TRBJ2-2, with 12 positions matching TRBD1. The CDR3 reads CASRGQGAPGELFF. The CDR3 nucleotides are TGTGCCAGCAGGGGACAGGGGGCTCCCGGGGAGCTGTTTTTT.